These 19 T cell receptor beta chains originate from one sample sequenced in a study of beta chain features in type 1 diabetes. Expressed TCRB transcripts were sequenced because the isolated RNA had all been reverse transcribed beforehand. The table came from immunoSEQ multiplex PCR; TCRdb's copy has only in-frame clones and leaves some out. The sample has just under 150,000 clones, under 11% seen once. Sequencing was carried out using naive CD4+ T cells from blood. Receptor source: a man between 18 and 35 years old in good health.

There are a few counts of this clone. The chain combines TRBV6-5 with TRBJ2-3; possibly TRBD2 for D (6 bases). Germline CDR1 reads MNHEY; CDR2 reads SVGAGI. This CDR3 spans 16 amino acids. Between the trimmed V and J ends, which lost 0 bases and 3 bases, there was a span of 13 bases. Here the CDR3 DNA reads TGTGCCAGCAGTTACTCGGGGGGAGGATTTACAGATACGCAGTATTTT. It yields the protein CASSYSGGGFTDTQYF.

This clone appeared a few times. The chain joins TRBV4-3 to TRBJ2-3, with a weak D call TRBD1 (6 bases). CDR3 length equals 17 residues. The germline CDR1 and CDR2 sequences are LGHNA and YSLEER. Trimming stripped 3 bases from V and 2 bases from J, with 18 bases between. The CDR3 DNA is TGCGCCAGCAGCCAGGAACACCGGGACACGTACACAGATACGCAGTATTTT. Translating gives CASSQEHRDTYTDTQYF.

A few counts support this clone. The J gene is TRBJ2-7, the V gene TRBV5-4, with 8 bases matching TRBD1. Trimming took 5 bases from V and 4 from J; bases not matched to a gene: 8. Per germline, CDR1 SGHNT and CDR2 YYREEE (reference sequence). The CDR3 has 14 amino acids. CDR3 bases: TGTGCCAGCAGGTCGCAGGGGGCAAGGTACGAGCAGTACTTC. Translating gives CASRSQGARYEQYF.

The table lists this clone with a few counts. This sequence joins TRBV19 and TRBJ2-1; a possible D gene is TRBD1 (5 bases). V was cut by 0 bases and J by 7 bases, with 19 bases left in between. Germline V gene data show CDR1 as LNHDA and CDR2 as SQIVND (reference sequence). The CDR3 covers 17 residues. CDR3 nucleotides: TGTGCCAGTAGTATAGAATCGCACAGGAGTGGTTGGAATGAGCAGTTCTTC. This codes for CASSIESHRSGWNEQFF.

This clone came up a few times. The chain recombines TRBV7-6 with TRBJ2-6, with a weak D call TRBD1 (6 bases). The V end was cut by 3 bases, the J end by 1 base, with 7 bases between. Germline CDR1 reads SGHVS; CDR2 reads FNYEAQ. The CDR3 is 15 amino acids. CDR3 loop: CASSFTGSGANVLTF. As DNA, the CDR3 is TGTGCCAGCAGCTTCACAGGGTCTGGGGCCAACGTCCTGACTTTC.

The chain is built from TRBV7-2 and TRBJ2-3; TRBD2 might be the D (6 bases). The V gene's germline CDR1 is SGHTA and CDR2 FQGNSA. Between the trimmed V and J ends, which lost 6 bases and 0 bases, there was a span of 19 bases. The length of the CDR3 is 17 residues. CDR3 loop: CASSSNLLAPSTDTQYF. CDR3 DNA sequence: TGTGCCAGCAGTTCCAACCTACTAGCACCAAGCACAGATACGCAGTATTTT.

In this sample, this clone turned up a few times. V and J are TRBV6-1 and TRBJ2-5, with TRBD1 identical over 11 bases. The CDR3 loop spans 15 amino acids. The germline V gene has CDR1 MNHNS and CDR2 SASEGT. Trimming took 5 bases from V and 2 from J; bases not matched to a gene: 4. CDR3 amino acids: CASSRDRGGQETQYF. The CDR3 nucleotides are TGTGCCAGCAGTAGGGACAGGGGGGGGCAAGAGACCCAGTACTTC.

The chain is built from TRBV18 and TRBJ1-5; D gene uncertain. Deletions cut 2 bases from V and 0 bases from J, with 20 bases between. Germline values: CDR1 KGHSH, CDR2 LQKENI. This CDR3 contains 19 residues. CDR3: CASSPYMPDTSYSNQPQHF. The CDR3 coding sequence is TGTGCCAGCTCACCATATATGCCAGATACCTCATATAGCAATCAGCCCCAGCATTTT.

In this sample, this clone turned up many times. The chain is built from TRBV29-1 and TRBJ2-1; no clear D. Per the germline V gene, CDR1 is SQVTM and CDR2 is ANQGSEA. The germline V and J ends were trimmed by 3 bases and 5 bases, with 8 bases remaining between them. The CDR3 length is 12 residues. The CDR3 nucleotides read TGCAGCGTTGAGCGGAGCCACAATGAGCAGTTCTTC. Translating it yields CSVERSHNEQFF.

The chain combines TRBV19 with TRBJ2-1; 7 nucleotides align to TRBD1. V lost 10 bases to trimming and J lost 0 bases; unmatched junction nucleotides: 3. CDR1 and CDR2 (germline): LNHDA, SQIVND (reference sequence). The CDR3 covers 13 residues. The CDR3, as DNA: TGTGCCACCCGGGACAGCTCCTACAATGAGCAGTTCTTC. Its protein product is CATRDSSYNEQFF.

Only a few counts were recorded for this clone. This chain joins TRBV2 and TRBJ2-5, with D tentatively TRBD1 (9 bases). CDR3 length: 15 residues. Germline V lookup: CDR1 SNHLY, CDR2 FYNNEI. Trimming stripped 6 bases from V and 11 bases from J, with 25 bases between. The CDR3 sequence: CASRAGQGPGGKQYF. The CDR3 DNA follows: TGTGCCAGCAGGGCGGGACAGGGTCCGGGAGGGAAACAGTACTTC.

This clone was recorded once. This sequence joins TRBV7-9 and TRBJ1-3; no clear D. V was pared by 0 bases and J by 4 bases, with 4 bases between. The germline V gene has CDR1 SEHNR and CDR2 FQNEAQ (reference sequence). This CDR3 has 13 residues. Here the CDR3 DNA reads TGTGCCAGCAGCTTAGCCCCAGGAAACACCATATATTTT. It specifies CASSLAPGNTIYF.

This clone has just a few counts. This chain joins TRBV2 and TRBJ2-3; no definite D call. The germline V and J ends were trimmed by 5 bases and 2 bases, with 11 bases remaining between them. Germline assignment: CDR1 SNHLY and CDR2 FYNNEI. The CDR3 loop spans 14 amino acids. Written as DNA, the CDR3 is TGTGCCAGCAGTCCCACATTAAACACAGATACGCAGTATTTT. It codes for CASSPTLNTDTQYF.

This clone appeared a few times. This chain connects TRBV27 to TRBJ1-4, with a tentative D call TRBD1 (6 bases). V dropped 6 bases and J dropped 5 bases, with 16 bases sitting between them. Germline lookup yields CDR1 MNHEY and CDR2 SMNVEV (reference sequence). CDR3 length: 15 residues. The CDR3: CASSGGAVLNEKLFF. The CDR3 coding sequence is TGTGCCAGCAGCGGGGGGGCAGTCCTCAATGAAAAACTGTTTTTT.

The sample holds many counts of this clone. The chain links TRBV29-1 to TRBJ1-1; TRBD1 might be the D (6 bases). V lost 7 bases and J lost 5, with 11 bases in between. The CDR3 totals 11 residues. Looked up from germline, CDR1 is SQVTM and CDR2 is ANQGSEA. This CDR3 reads CSAYRVTEAFF. The CDR3 region has the DNA TGCAGCGCTTACAGGGTGACTGAAGCTTTCTTT.

This clone was counted a few times. This chain joins TRBV29-1 and TRBJ2-7, with 7 bases lining up with TRBD1. The CDR3 is made up of 15 amino acids. Germline trimming cut 1 base from V and 2 bases from J; bases unmatched to any gene: 8. Germline V lookup: CDR1 SQVTM, CDR2 ANQGSEA. The CDR3 spells CSVEGTGEGTYEQYF. The DNA of the CDR3 is TGCAGCGTTGAAGGAACAGGGGAAGGGACCTACGAGCAGTACTTC.

There are a few counts of this clone. This chain's CDR3 is CASSLFQGASGANVLTF. The CDR3 nucleotides read TGTGCCAGCAGCTTGTTTCAGGGGGCTTCTGGGGCCAACGTCCTGACTTTC. The chain carries TRBV5-5 and TRBJ2-6, with 8 bases that match TRBD1. Germline CDR1 reads SGHKS; CDR2 reads YYEKEE (reference sequence). The CDR3 is made up of 17 amino acids. V lost 1 base and J lost 1; bases outside the gene matches: 4.

This clone has a handful of counts. V is TRBV7-2 and J is TRBJ1-2, with D possibly TRBD1 on 5 matching bases. V dropped 4 bases and J dropped 8 bases, with 20 bases sitting between them. This CDR3 has 15 amino acids. Germline V lookup: CDR1 SGHTA, CDR2 FQGNSA. This chain's CDR3 is CASSYQGIPLGGYTF. The CDR3 nucleotides are TGTGCCAGCAGCTATCAGGGTATTCCGCTGGGGGGCTACACCTTC.

The V call is TRBV5-1, the J call TRBJ2-3; maybe TRBD2 (7 bases). The CDR3 sequence is 14 residues long. The V end lost 3 bases, the J end lost 5 bases, and 13 bases lay between the germline ends. In germline, CDR1 is SGHRS, CDR2 YFSETQ. This CDR3 is CASSWGGGKDTQYF. In DNA, the CDR3 is TGCGCCAGCAGCTGGGGGGGCGGCAAAGATACGCAGTATTTT.